The present T cell receptor (beta chain) was sequenced within a study of T cell repertoires in cytomegalovirus infection. Overall study: Matching HLA type and CMV infection were both indicated by public TCR beta signatures.

About this clonotype: Its antigen is undetermined.

Study-level points and caveats: Predominance within the ex vivo response was attributable to HLA-C-restricted CMV-specific TCR beta clonotypes.

CDR1 and CDR2 from the germline V gene are MNHEY and SVGAGI. This CDR3 comprises 15 residues. The V and J ends lost 4 bases and 0 bases respectively, with 7 bases between them. TCRdb re-derived calls from the reads in MiXCR, one entry per CDR3 protein. Of 900,000 to 950,000 distinct CDR3 sequences in the sample, under 40% were seen once. Sequenced here: cultured CD8+ T cells from PBMCs, sampled from culture after CMV antigen stimulation. The genes are TRBV6-5 and TRBJ2-6, with D uncertain. The sequence derives from a human donor in good health (CMV status not recorded). Some clones in this sample may be carry-over from other donors' samples. CDR3 bases: TGTGCCAGCAGTTCCGACGGCTCTGGGGCCAACGTCCTGACTTTC. It translates to CASSSDGSGANVLTF.